Sequencing of this T cell receptor (beta chain) was carried out in a study of cytomegalovirus exposure and HLA in healthy donors. General study findings and limits: A list of 164 TCR beta chains associated with cytomegalovirus was given.

The PCR contained 60 Vbeta and 13 Jbeta primers. The protocol was immunoSEQ multiplex PCR, while the TCRdb copy is restricted to in-frame clones and leaves out a portion. The profile shows 130,000 to 150,000 clones, about 74% of them singletons. The CDR3 extends over 16 amino acids. Germline trimming cut 0 bases from V and 10 bases from J; bases unmatched to any gene: 13. Germline-derived CDR1 and CDR2 are SGDLS and YYNGEE. Donors consisted of healthy bone marrow donors. In this sample, this clone turned up once. Its antigen is not known. Source material: PBMCs. The sequence was obtained from a man between 18 and 35 years old in good health and CMV-seropositive. The genes are TRBV9 and TRBJ1-2; TRBD1 aligns across 9 bases. The CDR3 DNA reads as TGTGCCAGCAGCGTAGGGTGGGGACAGGGCATTAAGGTCTACACCTTC. It is translated as CASSVGWGQGIKVYTF.